Listed below are T cell receptor beta chains from one sample, sequenced in a study of blood T cell repertoires in COVID-19. Repertoires were generated with immunoSEQ multiplex PCR, while TCRdb's copy carries only in-frame clones and drops some. Among approximately 340,000 clones listed, roughly 90% were seen once. The sample was peripheral blood. The receptor set was obtained from a man aged 25 to 45 with COVID-19, enrolled during active disease. The CDR3 runs from the conserved cysteine through the conserved F or W. A D gene is named only where the DNA matches it firmly. Size is omitted from some rows. Given values are once, few, many or a class for expanded clones.

v_call: TRBV3-1/TRBV3-2; clone_size: .; d_call: TRBD1; j_call: TRBJ1-2; cdr3_nt: TGTGCCAGCAGCCCAACCAGGTCACAGGGGTTTAAGGATGGCTACACCTTC; cdr3_aa: CASSPTRSQGFKDGYTF
v_call: TRBV25-1; clone_size: .; d_call: TRBD1; j_call: TRBJ1-4; cdr3_nt: TGTGCCAGCAGTGAATTCAGGGACAGCGATGAAAAACTGTTTTTT; cdr3_aa: CASSEFRDSDEKLFF
v_call: TRBV11-2; clone_size: .; d_call: .; j_call: TRBJ1-2; cdr3_nt: TGTGCCAGCAGCTTAGATGGGTCCCTGACAGCTTATGGCTACACCTTC; cdr3_aa: CASSLDGSLTAYGYTF
v_call: TRBV9; clone_size: .; d_call: TRBD2; j_call: TRBJ2-3; cdr3_nt: TGTGCCAGCAGCGTAGGGCTAGCGGGAGGTGGCACAGATACGCAGTATTTT; cdr3_aa: CASSVGLAGGGTDTQYF
v_call: TRBV28; clone_size: .; d_call: .; j_call: TRBJ2-7; cdr3_nt: TGTGCCAGCAGTCCGGCACGAGGGCTAGGGCTCTACGAGCAGTACTTC; cdr3_aa: CASSPARGLGLYEQYF
v_call: TRBV24-1; clone_size: .; d_call: TRBD1; j_call: TRBJ1-2; cdr3_nt: TGTGCCACCAGTGAACAGGGGTATGGCTACACCTTC; cdr3_aa: CATSEQGYGYTF
v_call: TRBV7-6; clone_size: .; d_call: TRBD2; j_call: TRBJ2-2; cdr3_nt: TGTGCCAGCAGCCCCGGGACTAGGAACACCGGGGAGCTGTTTTTT; cdr3_aa: CASSPGTRNTGELFF
v_call: TRBV5-1; clone_size: .; d_call: .; j_call: TRBJ2-7; cdr3_nt: TGCGCCAGCAGCTTTTCCGGGACACCGTCCTACGAGCAGTACTTC; cdr3_aa: CASSFSGTPSYEQYF
v_call: TRBV9; clone_size: .; d_call: TRBD1; j_call: TRBJ1-1; cdr3_nt: TGTGCCAGCAGCGCAGCGACAGGGGCCGACGAGAAAGCTTTCTTT; cdr3_aa: CASSAATGADEKAFF
v_call: TRBV11-2; clone_size: once; d_call: TRBD1; j_call: TRBJ2-7; cdr3_nt: TGTGCCAGCAGCCAGGGACAGGTTTTCTCCTACGAGCAGTACTTC; cdr3_aa: CASSQGQVFSYEQYF
v_call: TRBV4-3; clone_size: .; d_call: .; j_call: TRBJ1-2; cdr3_nt: TGCGCCAGCAGCCAAGTGGGGGGGCCCTATGGCTACACCTTC; cdr3_aa: CASSQVGGPYGYTF
v_call: TRBV19; clone_size: .; d_call: TRBD1; j_call: TRBJ1-1; cdr3_nt: TGTGCCAGTAGTCCCCGGACAGGGGGGCAAACTGAAGCTTTCTTT; cdr3_aa: CASSPRTGGQTEAFF
v_call: TRBV5-1; clone_size: .; d_call: .; j_call: TRBJ2-2; cdr3_nt: TGCGCCAGCAGCCCGTTACAGGTCGACACCGGGGAGCTGTTTTTT; cdr3_aa: CASSPLQVDTGELFF
v_call: TRBV4-2; clone_size: .; d_call: TRBD2; j_call: TRBJ2-1; cdr3_nt: TGTGCCAGCAGCCAAGATGGCGGGAGAAGGGGCGTTGAGCAGTTCTTC; cdr3_aa: CASSQDGGRRGVEQFF
v_call: TRBV9; clone_size: .; d_call: .; j_call: TRBJ1-1; cdr3_nt: TGTGCCAGCAGCGTAGTATTTGGAAGGGGGACTGAAGCTTTCTTT; cdr3_aa: CASSVVFGRGTEAFF
v_call: TRBV4-3; clone_size: .; d_call: .; j_call: TRBJ2-2; cdr3_nt: TGCGCCAGCAGCCCCGAGCCACAGGGGGGGGGCGGGGAGCTGTTTTTT; cdr3_aa: CASSPEPQGGGGELFF
v_call: TRBV27; clone_size: .; d_call: .; j_call: TRBJ2-7; cdr3_nt: TGTGCCAGCTGGGCCCTGTTGGGCTACGAGCAGTACTTC; cdr3_aa: CASWALLGYEQYF
v_call: TRBV13; clone_size: .; d_call: TRBD1; j_call: TRBJ2-7; cdr3_nt: TGTGCCAGCAGCTTATACAGGGGGCCAGACGAGCAGTACTTC; cdr3_aa: CASSLYRGPDEQYF
v_call: TRBV28; clone_size: .; d_call: TRBD1; j_call: TRBJ1-4; cdr3_nt: TGTGCCAGCAAACGACAGGGTTTGAACGAAAAACTGTTTTTT; cdr3_aa: CASKRQGLNEKLFF
v_call: TRBV5-6; clone_size: few; d_call: .; j_call: TRBJ1-1; cdr3_nt: TGTGCCAGCAGCTGGCCCCCCAGGGATGAAGCTTTCTTT; cdr3_aa: CASSWPPRDEAFF
v_call: TRBV28; clone_size: .; d_call: .; j_call: TRBJ1-2; cdr3_nt: TGTGCCAGCGCTTCAGGGGATACCTATGGCTACACCTTC; cdr3_aa: CASASGDTYGYTF
v_call: TRBV5-4; clone_size: .; d_call: TRBD1; j_call: TRBJ2-7; cdr3_nt: TGTGCCAGCAGCCCCTACAGGGGGAGCTCCTACGAGCAGTACTTC; cdr3_aa: CASSPYRGSSYEQYF
v_call: TRBV9; clone_size: once; d_call: .; j_call: TRBJ1-1; cdr3_nt: TGTGCCAGCAGCGTAGGGGGCCTGGGCACTGAAGCTTTCTTT; cdr3_aa: CASSVGGLGTEAFF
v_call: TRBV24-1; clone_size: .; d_call: TRBD2; j_call: TRBJ2-1; cdr3_nt: TGTGCCACCAGTACCTCGGGGGGACCCTACAATGAGCAGTTCTTC; cdr3_aa: CATSTSGGPYNEQFF
v_call: TRBV6-5; clone_size: .; d_call: .; j_call: TRBJ2-1; cdr3_nt: TGTGCCAGCAGCTTTTTGCGTTACAATGAGCAGTTCTTC; cdr3_aa: CASSFLRYNEQFF
v_call: TRBV27; clone_size: .; d_call: .; j_call: TRBJ1-6; cdr3_nt: TGTGCCAGCAGTTTCTCGAGCTCCTATAATTCACCCCTCCACTTT; cdr3_aa: CASSFSSSYNSPLHF
v_call: TRBV7-9; clone_size: .; d_call: TRBD1; j_call: TRBJ2-5; cdr3_nt: TGTGCCAGCCGCCACAGGGGCACCCTCCAAGAGACCCAGTACTTC; cdr3_aa: CASRHRGTLQETQYF
v_call: TRBV28; clone_size: .; d_call: TRBD1; j_call: TRBJ1-6; cdr3_nt: TGTGCCAGCAGCTCAGACAGGGGTTGGAGTTCACCCCTCCACTTT; cdr3_aa: CASSSDRGWSSPLHF
v_call: TRBV9; clone_size: .; d_call: .; j_call: TRBJ2-1; cdr3_nt: TGTGCCAGCAGCTCCCATGGGGGCTTCTCCTACAATGAGCAGTTCTTC; cdr3_aa: CASSSHGGFSYNEQFF
v_call: TRBV19; clone_size: .; d_call: TRBD2; j_call: TRBJ2-3; cdr3_nt: TGTGCCAGTACTAGCGGGGGGAGGACAGATACGCAGTATTTT; cdr3_aa: CASTSGGRTDTQYF
v_call: TRBV30; clone_size: .; d_call: .; j_call: TRBJ2-7; cdr3_nt: TGTGCCTGGAGTTCTCCTGTCTACGAGCAGTACTTC; cdr3_aa: CAWSSPVYEQYF
v_call: TRBV7-3; clone_size: few; d_call: .; j_call: TRBJ2-3; cdr3_nt: TGTGCCAGCAGCCCTAGCACAGATACGCAGTATTTT; cdr3_aa: CASSPSTDTQYF
v_call: TRBV28; clone_size: .; d_call: .; j_call: TRBJ1-1; cdr3_nt: TGTGCCAGCAGTTTGCGGGGAACTGAAGCTTTCTTT; cdr3_aa: CASSLRGTEAFF
v_call: TRBV9; clone_size: .; d_call: .; j_call: TRBJ1-2; cdr3_nt: TGTGCCAGCAGCGTATCTGAGGGCCTGTGGGGCTACACCTTC; cdr3_aa: CASSVSEGLWGYTF
v_call: TRBV7-9; clone_size: .; d_call: TRBD1; j_call: TRBJ1-2; cdr3_nt: TGTGCCAGCAGCTCCCAACGGACAGGTACAATCTATGGCTACACCTTC; cdr3_aa: CASSSQRTGTIYGYTF
v_call: TRBV2; clone_size: .; d_call: .; j_call: TRBJ2-7; cdr3_nt: TGTGCCAGCAGTGACACATACGAGCAGTACTTC; cdr3_aa: CASSDTYEQYF
v_call: TRBV12-3/TRBV12-4; clone_size: .; d_call: TRBD1; j_call: TRBJ1-4; cdr3_nt: TGTGCTACATCCGGGACAGGGAAGGAAAAACTGTTTTTT; cdr3_aa: CATSGTGKEKLFF
v_call: TRBV19; clone_size: few; d_call: TRBD1; j_call: TRBJ1-2; cdr3_nt: TGTGCCAGTAGGAAGGACAGGCGAGAGTATGGCTACACCTTC; cdr3_aa: CASRKDRREYGYTF
v_call: TRBV6-6; clone_size: .; d_call: .; j_call: TRBJ1-2; cdr3_nt: TGTGCCAGCATAATTACCCGACGTGGCGGCTATGGCTACACCTTC; cdr3_aa: CASIITRRGGYGYTF
v_call: TRBV6-5; clone_size: .; d_call: .; j_call: TRBJ2-3; cdr3_nt: TGTGCCAGCAGTTTGACAGCGGGTCGCACAGATACGCAGTATTTT; cdr3_aa: CASSLTAGRTDTQYF
v_call: TRBV18; clone_size: .; d_call: .; j_call: TRBJ2-7; cdr3_nt: TGTGCCAGCTCACCGGCCCGACAGGATTACGAGCAGTACTTC; cdr3_aa: CASSPARQDYEQYF
v_call: TRBV6-5; clone_size: .; d_call: .; j_call: TRBJ2-2; cdr3_nt: TGTGCCAGCAGTTATTCCATTCGACAGGGGGAGCTGTTTTTT; cdr3_aa: CASSYSIRQGELFF
v_call: TRBV14; clone_size: .; d_call: .; j_call: TRBJ1-2; cdr3_nt: TGTGCCAGCAGCCAAGTCTCAGCTAACTATGGCTACACCTTC; cdr3_aa: CASSQVSANYGYTF
v_call: TRBV28; clone_size: .; d_call: .; j_call: TRBJ1-5; cdr3_nt: TGTGCCAGCAGTCCCCGTATCAGGGGCGCAAATCAGCCCCAGCATTTT; cdr3_aa: CASSPRIRGANQPQHF
v_call: TRBV7-9; clone_size: .; d_call: TRBD2; j_call: TRBJ2-7; cdr3_nt: TGTGCCAGCAGCTTAATCCGCGGGGGGGACTACGAGCAGTACTTC; cdr3_aa: CASSLIRGGDYEQYF
v_call: TRBV7-3; clone_size: .; d_call: .; j_call: TRBJ2-1; cdr3_nt: TGTGCCAGCAGCTCACAGGGAGTCGATGAGCAGTTCTTC; cdr3_aa: CASSSQGVDEQFF
v_call: TRBV6-1; clone_size: .; d_call: .; j_call: TRBJ2-7; cdr3_nt: TGTGCCAGCAGCGAAGCATATATCGAGCAGTACTTC; cdr3_aa: CASSEAYIEQYF
v_call: TRBV6-5; clone_size: .; d_call: .; j_call: TRBJ1-1; cdr3_nt: TGTGCCAGCAGTACTCACGGGGGGTATGTCACTGAAGCTTTCTTT; cdr3_aa: CASSTHGGYVTEAFF
v_call: TRBV7-3; clone_size: .; d_call: .; j_call: TRBJ2-3; cdr3_nt: TGTGCCAGCAGCTCCAATCAGGGAGATACGCAGTATTTT; cdr3_aa: CASSSNQGDTQYF
v_call: TRBV24-1; clone_size: .; d_call: .; j_call: TRBJ2-3; cdr3_nt: TGTGCCACCAGTGATCGAAGCGGTTTTGCGGAGACGCAGTATTTT; cdr3_aa: CATSDRSGFAETQYF
v_call: TRBV19; clone_size: .; d_call: .; j_call: TRBJ2-1; cdr3_nt: TGTGCCAGTAGTATTAACAAACTAGTCAATGAGCAGTTCTTC; cdr3_aa: CASSINKLVNEQFF
v_call: TRBV4-2; clone_size: .; d_call: .; j_call: TRBJ2-1; cdr3_nt: TGTGCCAGCAGCCAAGTTGTCTTCGGCGGTTACAATGAGCAGTTCTTC; cdr3_aa: CASSQVVFGGYNEQFF
v_call: TRBV7-9; clone_size: .; d_call: .; j_call: TRBJ2-1; cdr3_nt: TGTGCCAGCAGCTTAGTTTCCGATGAGCAGTTCTTC; cdr3_aa: CASSLVSDEQFF
v_call: TRBV18; clone_size: .; d_call: TRBD1; j_call: TRBJ2-3; cdr3_nt: TGTGCCAGCTCACCAAAGGTCAGGGGACAGTCAACTAGCACAGATACGCAGTATTTT; cdr3_aa: CASSPKVRGQSTSTDTQYF
v_call: TRBV7-9; clone_size: .; d_call: TRBD1; j_call: TRBJ2-7; cdr3_nt: TGTGCCAGCTCGTCCCGGAGCGGAACAGGGGTCTACGAGCAGTACTTC; cdr3_aa: CASSSRSGTGVYEQYF
v_call: TRBV18; clone_size: .; d_call: TRBD1; j_call: TRBJ1-3; cdr3_nt: TGTGCCAGCTCACCAAACAGGGGGACAGGCTCGTCTGGAAACACCATATATTTT; cdr3_aa: CASSPNRGTGSSGNTIYF
v_call: TRBV19; clone_size: .; d_call: TRBD1; j_call: TRBJ1-5; cdr3_nt: TGTGCCAGTAGCCAACAGGGGTATAGCAATCAGCCCCAGCATTTT; cdr3_aa: CASSQQGYSNQPQHF
v_call: TRBV5-1; clone_size: .; d_call: .; j_call: TRBJ2-5; cdr3_nt: TGCGCCAGCAGCTTGTCATTAGCCCCCCAAGAGACCCAGTACTTC; cdr3_aa: CASSLSLAPQETQYF
v_call: TRBV18; clone_size: .; d_call: .; j_call: TRBJ1-1; cdr3_nt: TGTGCCAGCTCACCAACGGGGGACGGCACTGAAGCTTTCTTT; cdr3_aa: CASSPTGDGTEAFF
v_call: TRBV4-1; clone_size: .; d_call: TRBD1; j_call: TRBJ1-5; cdr3_nt: TGCGCCAGCAGCCAACCGGACAGGGTGAACCAGCCCCAGCATTTT; cdr3_aa: CASSQPDRVNQPQHF